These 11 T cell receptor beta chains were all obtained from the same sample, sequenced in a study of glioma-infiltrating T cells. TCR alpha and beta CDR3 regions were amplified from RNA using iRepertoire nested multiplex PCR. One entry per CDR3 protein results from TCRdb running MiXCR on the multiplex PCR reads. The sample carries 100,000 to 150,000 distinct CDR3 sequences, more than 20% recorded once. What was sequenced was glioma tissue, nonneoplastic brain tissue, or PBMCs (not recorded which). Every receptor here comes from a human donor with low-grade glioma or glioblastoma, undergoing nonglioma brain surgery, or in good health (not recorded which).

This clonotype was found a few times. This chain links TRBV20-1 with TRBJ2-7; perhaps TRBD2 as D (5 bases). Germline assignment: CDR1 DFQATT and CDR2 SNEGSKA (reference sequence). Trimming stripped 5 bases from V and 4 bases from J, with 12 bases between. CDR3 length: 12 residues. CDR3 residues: CSAAGELYEQYV. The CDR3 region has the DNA TGCAGTGCTGCCGGGGAGTTATACGAGCAGTACGTC.

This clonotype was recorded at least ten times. CDR3 loop: CASSGKGGTDTQYF. The CDR3, as DNA: TGTGCCAGCAGTGGAAAAGGGGGCACAGATACGCAGTATTTT. This chain joins TRBV7-3 and TRBJ2-3, with a tentative D call TRBD1 (5 bases). CDR3 length: 14 residues. V lost 6 bases, J lost 1 base, and 11 bases lay in between. Germline V lookup: CDR1 SGHTA, CDR2 FQGTGA.

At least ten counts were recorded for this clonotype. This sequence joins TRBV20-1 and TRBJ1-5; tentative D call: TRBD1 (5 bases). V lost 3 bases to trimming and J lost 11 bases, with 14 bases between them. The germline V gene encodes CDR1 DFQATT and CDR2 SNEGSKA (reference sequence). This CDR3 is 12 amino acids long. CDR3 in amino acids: CSARGTGQAQHF. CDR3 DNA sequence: TGCAGTGCTAGGGGGACCGGGCAAGCCCAGCATTTT.

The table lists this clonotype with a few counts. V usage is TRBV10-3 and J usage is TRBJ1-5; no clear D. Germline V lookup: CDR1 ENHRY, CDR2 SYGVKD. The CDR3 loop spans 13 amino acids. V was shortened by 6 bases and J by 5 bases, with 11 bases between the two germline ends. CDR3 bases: TGTGCCATCAGCCATGACACGTATCAGCCCCAGCATTTT. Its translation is CAISHDTYQPQHF.

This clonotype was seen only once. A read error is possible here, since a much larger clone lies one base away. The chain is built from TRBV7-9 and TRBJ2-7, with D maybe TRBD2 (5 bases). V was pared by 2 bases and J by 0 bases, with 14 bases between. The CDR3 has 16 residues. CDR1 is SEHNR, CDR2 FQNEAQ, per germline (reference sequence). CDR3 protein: CASSLSGSKSSYEQYV. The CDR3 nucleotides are TGTGCCAGCAGCTTAAGCGGCAGTAAGAGCTCCTACGAGCAGTACGTC.

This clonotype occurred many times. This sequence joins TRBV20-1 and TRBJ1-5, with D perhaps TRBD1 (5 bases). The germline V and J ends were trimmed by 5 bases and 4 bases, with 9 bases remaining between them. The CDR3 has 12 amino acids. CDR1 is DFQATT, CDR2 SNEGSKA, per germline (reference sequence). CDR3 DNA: TGCAGTGCTTGGACAACTAATCAGCCCCAGCATTTT. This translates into CSAWTTNQPQHF.

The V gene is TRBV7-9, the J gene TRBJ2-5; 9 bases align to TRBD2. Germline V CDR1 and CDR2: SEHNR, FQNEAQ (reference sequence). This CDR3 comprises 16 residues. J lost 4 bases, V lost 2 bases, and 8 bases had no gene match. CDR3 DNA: TGTGCCAGCAGCTTATTCCGGGGGACTAGCCGAGAGACCCAGTACTTC. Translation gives CASSLFRGTSRETQYF.

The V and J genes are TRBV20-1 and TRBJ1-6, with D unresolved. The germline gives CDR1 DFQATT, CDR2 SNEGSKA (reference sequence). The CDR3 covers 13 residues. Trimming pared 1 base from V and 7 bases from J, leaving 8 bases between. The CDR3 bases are TGCAGTGCTAGAGCGGTGGAGAATTCACCCCTCCACTTT. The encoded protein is CSARAVENSPLHF.

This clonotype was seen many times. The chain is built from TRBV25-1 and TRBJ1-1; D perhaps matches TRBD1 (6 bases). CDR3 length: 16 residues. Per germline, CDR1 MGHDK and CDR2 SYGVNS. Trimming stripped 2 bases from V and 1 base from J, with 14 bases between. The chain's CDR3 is CASSEGGGWGNTEAFF. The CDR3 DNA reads TGTGCCAGCAGTGAAGGAGGGGGTTGGGGGAACACTGAAGCTTTCTTT.

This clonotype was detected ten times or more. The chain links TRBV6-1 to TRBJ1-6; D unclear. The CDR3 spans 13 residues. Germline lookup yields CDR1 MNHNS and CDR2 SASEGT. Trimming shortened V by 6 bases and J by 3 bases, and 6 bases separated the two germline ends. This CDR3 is CASSRGYNSPLHF. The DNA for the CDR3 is TGTGCCAGCAGCCGGGGCTATAATTCACCCCTCCACTTT.

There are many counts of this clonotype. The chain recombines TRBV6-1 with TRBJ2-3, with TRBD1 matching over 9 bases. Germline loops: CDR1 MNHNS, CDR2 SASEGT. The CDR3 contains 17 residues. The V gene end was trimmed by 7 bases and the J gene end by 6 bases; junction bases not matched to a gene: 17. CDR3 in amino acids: CASTPGTGNNPRDTQYF. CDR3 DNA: TGTGCCAGCACCCCAGGGACAGGGAACAACCCCCGGGATACGCAGTATTTT.